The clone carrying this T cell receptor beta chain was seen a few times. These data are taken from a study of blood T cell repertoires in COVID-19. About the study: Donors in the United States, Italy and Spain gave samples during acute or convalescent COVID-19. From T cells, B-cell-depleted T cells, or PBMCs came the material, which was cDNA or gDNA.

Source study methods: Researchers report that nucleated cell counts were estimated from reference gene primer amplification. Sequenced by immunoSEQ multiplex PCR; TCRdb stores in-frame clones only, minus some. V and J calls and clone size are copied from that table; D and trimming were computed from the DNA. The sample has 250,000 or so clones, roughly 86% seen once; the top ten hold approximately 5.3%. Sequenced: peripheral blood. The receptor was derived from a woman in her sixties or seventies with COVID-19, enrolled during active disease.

CDR3 loop: CASSVSGRETYEQYF. CDR3 coding DNA: TGTGCCAGCAGCGTCTCCGGGAGGGAAACCTACGAGCAGTACTTC. The chain joins TRBV9 to TRBJ2-7, with TRBD2 identical over 8 bases. CDR1 is SGDLS, CDR2 YYNGEE, per germline. Unmatched junction bases numbered 6, after V lost 2 bases and J lost 2 bases. The CDR3 sequence is 15 residues long.